The 10 T cell receptor beta chains below were found in one sample sequenced in a study of T cell responses to AZD1222 COVID-19 vaccine. Libraries were prepared by immunoSEQ multiplex PCR; TCRdb keeps only in-frame clonotypes and omits some of them. The top ten clones hold 6% to 7% of a sample with 130,000 or so clones, just under 95% of them seen once. The specimen was peripheral blood, collected on day 0 of AZD1222 vaccination. These receptor sequences come from an adult in good health.

This clone was observed once. The CDR3: CASSTKRDYNEQFF. CDR3 sequence (DNA): TGTGCCAGCAGTACTAAACGGGACTACAATGAGCAGTTCTTC. The chain joins TRBV2 to TRBJ2-1, with D maybe TRBD2 (5 bases). CDR1 and CDR2 (germline): SNHLY, FYNNEI. The CDR3 is made up of 14 amino acids. Trimming stripped 5 bases from V and 3 bases from J, with 11 bases between. The full variable domain, rest sourced from reference TRBV2 and TRBJ2-1, is EPEVTQTPSHQVTQMGQEVILRCVPISNHLYFYWYRQILGQKVEFLVSFYNNEISEKSEIFDDQFSVERPDGSNFTLKIRSTKLEDSAMYFCASSTKRDYNEQFFGPGTRLTVL.

This chain connects TRBV19 to TRBJ1-2; D is uncertain. Trimming left V 5 bases short and J 5 bases short, with 18 bases between. The V gene's germline CDR1 is LNHDA and CDR2 SQIVND (reference sequence). This CDR3 region has 15 residues. This CDR3 reads CASSSKSTGDYGYTF. As DNA, the CDR3 is TGTGCCAGTAGTTCCAAATCGACCGGGGATTATGGCTACACCTTC.

This chain links TRBV5-8 with TRBJ1-5, with TRBD1 matching over 7 bases. This CDR3 has 16 amino acids. J was trimmed by 7 bases and V by 0 bases; bases with no gene match: 10. Germline CDR1 is SGHTS and CDR2 is YDEGEE. The CDR3 nucleotides are TGTGCCAGCAGCTTGGCCATCGTAGGGGGCGGCCAGCCCCAGCATTTT. Its translation: CASSLAIVGGGQPQHF.

The chain employs TRBV7-9 and TRBJ2-1; D remains ambiguous. Germline V gives CDR1 SEHNR, CDR2 FQNEAQ (reference sequence). Trimming took off 1 base at V and 7 bases at J, with 5 bases between the two ends. CDR3 length: 12 residues. The CDR3 DNA reads TGTGCCAGCAGCTTAGGGACGAATGAGCAGTTCTTC. This gives the protein CASSLGTNEQFF.

The gene calls are TRBV18 and TRBJ2-1; a weak D match, TRBD1 (6 bases). The CDR3 length is 18 residues. Between the trimmed V and J ends, which lost 1 base and 1 base, there was a span of 17 bases. Germline V CDR1 and CDR2: KGHSH, LQKENI. CDR3 sequence: CASSPQSGTGKSYNEQFF. The CDR3 DNA sequence: TGTGCCAGCTCACCACAAAGCGGAACAGGGAAATCCTACAATGAGCAGTTCTTC.

On this clone itself: The DNA is left out, because the CDR3 cannot be placed on it with certainty; the CDR3 is given as TCRdb lists it. The rearrangement links TRBV12-1 to TRBJ1-2. TRBV12-1 is shown as a pseudogene. The CDR3 is made up of 15 amino acids, end residues included. The CDR3 is CASSGPRYDCFGYTF.

The chain is built from TRBV5-5 and TRBJ2-7, with D tentatively TRBD1 (6 bases). Germline-derived CDR1 and CDR2 are SGHKS and YYEKEE (reference sequence). V gave up 0 bases and J gave up 7 bases, with 20 bases separating them. The CDR3 loop spans 16 amino acids. In nucleotides, the CDR3 is TGTGCCAGCAGCTTGGGTCCCCGGGACAAGCCTAAGGAGCAGTACTTC. Its translation is CASSLGPRDKPKEQYF.

The rearrangement links TRBV6-1 to TRBJ2-7; 7 positions match TRBD1. CDR1 MNHNS and CDR2 SASEGT come from the germline V gene. The CDR3 runs 16 residues. V shed 2 bases and J 5 bases; nucleotides not matched to a gene: 12. Here the CDR3 DNA reads TGTGCCAGCAGTGAAAAGGCAGGGGGAATTAGTGACGAGCAGTACTTC. It codes for CASSEKAGGISDEQYF.

This rearrangement joins TRBV11-3 to TRBJ2-3; D remains unclear. V dropped 3 bases and J dropped 0 bases, with 7 bases sitting between them. The CDR3 length is 14 residues. Germline CDR1 and CDR2: SGHNT and YENEEA. CDR3: CASSFGGSTDTQYF. The DNA of the CDR3 is TGTGCCAGCAGCTTCGGCGGAAGCACAGATACGCAGTATTTT.

The chain links TRBV7-9 to TRBJ1-1; D is uncertain. The CDR3 has 14 amino acids. Germline assignment: CDR1 SEHNR and CDR2 FQNEAQ (reference sequence). V was pared by 3 bases and J by 8 bases, with 16 bases between. The DNA of the CDR3 is TGTGCCAGCAGCTTGGCCCGGGATAAGTGGGAAGCTTTCTTT. Translated, it gives CASSLARDKWEAFF. The entire variable domain, with the rest obtained from reference TRBV7-9 and TRBJ1-1, is as follows: DTGVSQNPRHKITKRGQNVTFRCDPISEHNRLYWYRQTLGQGPEFLTYFQNEAQLEKSRLLSDRFSAERPKGSFSTLEIQRTEQGDSAMYLCASSLARDKWEAFFGQGTRLTVV.